These 27 T cell receptor beta chains originate from one sample sequenced in a study of T-cell reconstitution after alpha-beta-depleted transplantation in children. It was with unique molecular identifiers that the TCRbeta library was prepared. Each CDR3 protein gets one entry after TCRdb re-called the PCR reads with MiXCR. The sample carries fewer than 700,000 distinct CDR3 sequences, about 21% recorded once. The sample in question was PBMCs, mostly from graft donor cells, obtained 360 days after TCRalphabeta/CD19-depleted stem cell transplant. The receptor set was obtained from a boy in the first two years of life who had a stem cell transplant for acute myeloid leukemia, so the T cells may come from the graft donor.

In the case of this clonotype: This may be a read error, as it is one base from a much larger clone. The rearrangement uses TRBV29-1 and TRBJ1-1; 7 bases map to TRBD1. The CDR3 extends over 12 amino acids. CDR1 is SQVTM and CDR2 is ANQGSEA in the germline V gene. In DNA form, the CDR3 reads TGCAGCGTCCACAGGGGCAACAATGAAGCTTTCTTT. Residues: CSVHRGNNEAFF.

There are many counts of this clonotype. This chain connects TRBV20-1 to TRBJ1-1, with D unresolved. The CDR3 covers 14 residues. Germline V CDR1 and CDR2: DFQATT, SNEGSKA (reference sequence). V was pared by 1 base and J by 0 bases, with 9 bases between. The CDR3 region is CSARGLHLNTEAFF. The CDR3 DNA follows: TGCAGTGCTAGAGGCCTCCACCTGAACACTGAAGCTTTCTTT.

The chain links TRBV7-2 to TRBJ2-7, with D unresolved. From germline, CDR1 is SGHTA and CDR2 FQGNSA. The CDR3 loop spans 14 amino acids. The V end was cut by 3 bases, the J end by 0 bases, with 9 bases between. Here the CDR3 reads CASSLSGVSYEQYF. In nucleotides, the CDR3 is TGTGCCAGCAGCTTGTCGGGCGTCTCCTACGAGCAGTACTTC.

The chain carries TRBV4-3 and TRBJ1-6; D is unclear. The CDR3 runs 14 residues. Looked up from germline, CDR1 is LGHNA and CDR2 is YSLEER. The V end was cut by 4 bases, the J end by 6 bases, with 10 bases between. CDR3 region: CASSRGRSNSPLHF. The CDR3 DNA sequence: TGCGCCAGCAGCCGAGGACGGAGTAATTCACCCCTCCACTTT.

The chain has TRBV6-1 and TRBJ2-3; the match to TRBD1 covers 7 bases. The junction had 10 bases not matched to a gene; V was cut back by 6 bases and J by 7 bases. Germline assignment: CDR1 MNHNS and CDR2 SASEGT. The length of the CDR3 is 14 residues. The chain's CDR3 is CASRRDRPTNTQYF. Written as DNA, the CDR3 is TGTGCCAGCAGGAGGGACAGACCCACGAATACGCAGTATTTT.

This clonotype was recorded at least ten times. The V and J genes are TRBV4-3 and TRBJ2-1; maybe TRBD2 (7 bases). Germline loops: CDR1 LGHNA, CDR2 YSLEER. The CDR3 runs 16 residues. V was shortened by 0 bases and J by 7 bases, with 16 bases between the two germline ends. The CDR3 nucleotides are TGCGCCAGCAGCCAAGACTGGGGGGGGGCCCTTAATGAGCAGTTCTTC. It encodes CASSQDWGGALNEQFF.

The chain joins TRBV9 to TRBJ2-3; 12 bases match TRBD2. J gave up 0 bases and V 5 bases, and 4 bases lay outside the gene matches. This CDR3 is 16 amino acids long. Germline CDR1 and CDR2: SGDLS and YYNGEE. The CDR3 DNA is TGTGCCAGCAGAACTAGCGGGGGGCCTAGCACAGATACGCAGTATTTT. Translated: CASRTSGGPSTDTQYF.

CDR3 protein: CASQCDRVNTEAFF. Written as DNA, the CDR3 is TGTGCCAGCCAATGCGACAGGGTAAACACTGAAGCTTTCTTT. The rearrangement uses TRBV6-7 and TRBJ1-1, with 7 bases fitting TRBD1. TRBV6-7 is sorted into the ORF group, with uncertain function. The trim removed 8 bases at V and 2 bases at J, leaving 8 bases unmatched. The CDR3 spans 14 residues.

For this clonotype: Germline and junction disagree at one end, which may indicate a read error. J is TRBJ2-2 and V is TRBV7-7; TRBD1 matches 8 bases. The germline V gene has CDR1 SSHAT and CDR2 FNYEAQ (reference sequence). The CDR3 extends over 13 amino acids. DNA of the CDR3: TGTGCTTCCAGGACAGGGAACGCCGGGGAGCTGTTTTTT. Its protein product is CASRTGNAGELFF.

The chain employs TRBV5-5 and TRBJ2-5, with 7 bases that match TRBD1. The CDR3 spans 16 residues. The V gene's germline CDR1 is SGHKS and CDR2 YYEKEE (reference sequence). V lost 3 bases to trimming and J lost 5 bases; unmatched junction nucleotides: 13. The chain's CDR3 is CASSYHGTVESETQYF. The CDR3 region has the DNA TGTGCCAGCAGCTACCACGGGACAGTCGAGTCGGAGACCCAGTACTTC.

Regarding this clonotype: The junction does not match germline at one end; this may be a read error. As DNA, the CDR3 is TGTGCCAGCAGCCAAGATGTCAACGGAGAGACCCATTACTTC. Protein sequence: CASSQDVNGETHYF. The chain recombines TRBV3-1 with TRBJ2-5; D unresolved. Germline CDR1 and CDR2: LGHDT and YNNKEL (reference sequence). The CDR3 has 14 amino acids.

This rearrangement joins TRBV20-1 to TRBJ1-1; tentatively, D is TRBD1 (5 bases). The V end was cut by 4 bases, the J end by 1 base, with 19 bases between. This CDR3 has 16 residues. CDR1 is DFQATT, CDR2 SNEGSKA, per germline (reference sequence). CDR3 sequence reads: CSAILGKGFWNTEAFF. The CDR3 region has the DNA TGCAGTGCTATCCTTGGGAAGGGGTTTTGGAACACTGAAGCTTTCTTT.

V and J are TRBV5-1 and TRBJ2-7, with 7 bases that match TRBD1. V shed 0 bases, J shed 2 bases, and the junction held 2 bases outside the gene matches. Per the germline V gene, CDR1 is SGHRS and CDR2 is YFSETQ. This CDR3 has 14 residues. CDR3 DNA: TGCGCCAGCAGCTTGGCCACAGGGGCCTACGAGCAGTACTTC. It encodes CASSLATGAYEQYF.

The CDR3 here is CSARDAEKLFF. CDR3 in DNA: TGCAGTGCTAGAGATGCCGAAAAACTGTTTTTT. This chain uses TRBV20-1 with TRBJ1-4; no definite D call. V was shortened by 0 bases and J by 8 bases, with 4 bases between the two germline ends. Germline V lookup: CDR1 DFQATT, CDR2 SNEGSKA (reference sequence). The CDR3 sequence is 11 residues long.

With regard to this clonotype: A much larger clone sits a single nucleotide away, making a read error possible. V usage is TRBV7-9 and J usage is TRBJ1-1; D not certain. The CDR3 totals 15 residues. CDR1 and CDR2 from the germline V gene are SEHNR and FQNEAQ (reference sequence). The CDR3 DNA is TGTACCAGCAGCTTACCGGAAGGCGGTCACACTGAAGCTTTCTTT. Translated: CTSSLPEGGHTEAFF. The full variable domain, rest sourced from reference TRBV7-9 and TRBJ1-1, is DTGVSQNPRHKITKRGQNVTFRCDPISEHNRLYWYRQTLGQGPEFLTYFQNEAQLEKSRLLSDRFSAERPKGSFSTLEIQRTEQGDSAMYLCTSSLPEGGHTEAFFGQGTRLTVV.

Only one count was recorded for this clonotype. The chain couples TRBV6-1 to TRBJ2-1; D perhaps matches TRBD1 (7 bases). CDR3 length equals 15 residues. The ends were cut back, 6 bases at V and 4 bases at J, with 16 bases in the middle. CDR1 and CDR2 (germline): MNHNS, SASEGT. The chain's CDR3 is CASSRGTEYYNEQFF. DNA of the CDR3: TGTGCCAGCAGCCGCGGGACAGAGTATTACAATGAGCAGTTCTTC.

This clonotype was picked up many times. This chain joins TRBV15 and TRBJ2-1, with no clear D. The CDR3 consists of 14 residues. In germline, CDR1 is LNHNV, CDR2 YYDKDF (reference sequence). With 0 bases removed from V and 5 bases from J, the gap between germline ends came to 8 bases. The CDR3 bases are TGTGCCACCAGCAGAGATTGGGCAGACAATGAGCAGTTCTTC. The encoded protein is CATSRDWADNEQFF.

There are many counts of this clonotype. The rearrangement joins TRBV11-3 to TRBJ2-7; unclear D gene. Trimming took 5 bases from V and 2 from J, leaving 7 bases between them. The CDR3 is 12 amino acids. Germline CDR1 is SGHNT and CDR2 is YENEEA. The CDR3 protein is CASSHATYEQYF. The CDR3 nucleotides are TGTGCCAGCAGCCACGCTACCTACGAGCAGTACTTC.

This clonotype was counted between two and nine times. This sequence joins TRBV20-1 and TRBJ1-5, with a possible D match to TRBD1 (5 bases). Germline CDR1 reads DFQATT; CDR2 reads SNEGSKA (reference sequence). V was cut by 4 bases and J by 4 bases, with 14 bases left in between. The CDR3 is 14 amino acids. The DNA of the CDR3 is TGCAGTGCTACTGGGGGACGGGGAAATCAGCCCCAGCATTTT. The encoded protein is CSATGGRGNQPQHF.

Many counts were recorded for this clonotype. The chain joins TRBV29-1 to TRBJ2-5; 7 bases agree with TRBD2. CDR3 length equals 14 residues. Germline V gene data show CDR1 as SQVTM and CDR2 as ANQGSEA. Losses at the gene ends were 2 bases for V and 5 bases for J; bases not matched to a gene: 8. CDR3: CSVEPAGRRETQYF. CDR3 bases: TGCAGCGTTGAACCAGCGGGGCGGCGGGAGACCCAGTACTTC.

This clonotype occurred many times. The CDR3 here is CASSQDLRQPSYEQYF. CDR3 nucleotide sequence: TGCGCCAGCAGCCAAGATCTAAGACAGCCTTCCTACGAGCAGTACTTC. The rearrangement uses TRBV4-3 and TRBJ2-7; D perhaps matches TRBD1 (5 bases). V was pared by 0 bases and J by 1 base, with 13 bases between. CDR3 length: 16 residues. Germline CDR1 and CDR2: LGHNA and YSLEER.

V gene TRBV6-1 combines with J gene TRBJ1-5; D ambiguous. Germline lookup yields CDR1 MNHNS and CDR2 SASEGT. Trimming took off 3 bases at V and 1 base at J, with 13 bases between the two ends. CDR3 size: 16 residues. The DNA of the CDR3 is TGTGCCAGCAGTGATATAGCTAAAGGGAGCAATCAGCCCCAGCATTTT. Amino acids: CASSDIAKGSNQPQHF.

The genes are TRBV29-1 and TRBJ1-1; weak D call: TRBD1 (5 bases). This CDR3 is 13 amino acids long. Looked up from germline, CDR1 is SQVTM and CDR2 is ANQGSEA. The V end was cut by 1 base, the J end by 8 bases, with 14 bases between. Here the CDR3 reads CSVEGLGLREAFF. CDR3 bases: TGCAGCGTTGAAGGTTTGGGGCTACGAGAAGCTTTCTTT.

V gene TRBV20-1 combines with J gene TRBJ2-5; D unclear. This CDR3 has 14 residues. V was trimmed by 1 base and J by 1 base, leaving 10 bases between them. Germline V lookup: CDR1 DFQATT, CDR2 SNEGSKA (reference sequence). The CDR3 DNA is TGCAGTGCTAGAGGGGCTCGATTCCAAGAGACCCAGTACTTC. Translation: CSARGARFQETQYF.

This chain connects TRBV28 to TRBJ2-5; D ambiguous. CDR3 length: 16 residues. Germline V gene sequence: CDR1 MDHEN, CDR2 SYDVKM. V was pared by 4 bases and J by 2 bases, with 17 bases between. CDR3 sequence reads: CASSSRHPLRQETQYF. The CDR3 nucleotides read TGTGCCAGCAGTTCCCGACACCCTTTGAGGCAAGAGACCCAGTACTTC.

The gene calls are TRBV20-1 and TRBJ2-5, with D perhaps given as TRBD1 or TRBD2 (6 bases each). CDR3 length equals 14 residues. The V end lost 6 bases, the J end lost 0 bases, and 14 bases lay between the germline ends. Germline CDR1 DFQATT, CDR2 SNEGSKA (reference sequence). The CDR3 region is CSARIGGYQETQYF. Written as DNA, the CDR3 is TGCAGTGCCCGAATAGGGGGGTACCAAGAGACCCAGTACTTC.

The chain employs TRBV7-9 and TRBJ1-4; tentative D call: TRBD1 (6 bases). V was cut by 6 bases and J by 2 bases, with 10 bases left in between. This CDR3 region has 14 residues. The germline V gene has CDR1 SEHNR and CDR2 FQNEAQ (reference sequence). CDR3 coding DNA: TGTGCCAGCAGGGACAGCCCCACTAATGAAAAACTGTTTTTT. Residues: CASRDSPTNEKLFF.